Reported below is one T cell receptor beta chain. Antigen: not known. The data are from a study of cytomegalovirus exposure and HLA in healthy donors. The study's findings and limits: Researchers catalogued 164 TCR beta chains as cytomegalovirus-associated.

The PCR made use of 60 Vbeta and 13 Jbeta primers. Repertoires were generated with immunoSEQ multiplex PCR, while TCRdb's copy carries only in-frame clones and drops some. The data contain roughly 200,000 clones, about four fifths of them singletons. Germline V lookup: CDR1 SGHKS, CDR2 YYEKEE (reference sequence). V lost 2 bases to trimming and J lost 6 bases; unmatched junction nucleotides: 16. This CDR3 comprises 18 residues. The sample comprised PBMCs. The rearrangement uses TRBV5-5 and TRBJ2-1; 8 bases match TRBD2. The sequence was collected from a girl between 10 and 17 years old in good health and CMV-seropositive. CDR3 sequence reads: CASSFHPATGGLGNEQFF. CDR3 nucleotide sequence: TGTGCCAGCAGCTTTCACCCTGCAACGGGGGGGCTCGGCAATGAGCAGTTCTTC.